The 27 T cell receptor beta chains in this list originate from one sample, sequenced in a study of T cell repertoires in cytomegalovirus infection. TCRdb re-called the reads with MiXCR, one entry per CDR3 protein. This table holds around 260,000 distinct CDR3 sequences, approximately 9% found once. The sample taken for sequencing was PBMCs. Receptors were obtained from a human donor in good health (CMV status not recorded). Some clones in this sample may be carry-over from other donors' samples.

This clonotype was picked up many times. The chain employs TRBV20-1 and TRBJ2-5, with TRBD2 identical over 12 bases. V dropped 0 bases and J dropped 5; count of bases not matched to a gene: 13. This CDR3 comprises 18 residues. The germline gives CDR1 DFQATT, CDR2 SNEGSKA (reference sequence). The CDR3 DNA follows: TGCAGTGCTAGAGATCCAACGGGAACTAGCGGGGGGTATGAGACCCAGTACTTC. Amino acid sequence: CSARDPTGTSGGYETQYF.

This clonotype was counted at least ten times. V gene TRBV7-2 combines with J gene TRBJ2-1; D call uncertain. Per germline, CDR1 SGHTA and CDR2 FQGNSA. Trimming shortened V by 5 bases and J by 4 bases, and 9 bases separated the two germline ends. This CDR3 has 13 residues. The CDR3 loop is CASSGIAYNEQFF. CDR3 nucleotides: TGTGCCAGCAGCGGAATTGCGTACAATGAGCAGTTCTTC. Using reference TRBV7-2 and TRBJ2-1 for the parts outside the CDR3, the full variable domain is GAGVSQSPSNKVTEKGKDVELRCDPISGHTALYWYRQSLGQGLEFLIYFQGNSAPDKSGLPSDRFSAERTGGSVSTLTIQRTQQEDSAVYLCASSGIAYNEQFFGPGTRLTVL.

The genes are TRBV2 and TRBJ1-2; D not certain. Trimming took off 10 bases at V and 8 bases at J, with 20 bases between the two ends. The CDR3 is made up of 13 amino acids. Germline-derived CDR1 and CDR2 are SNHLY and FYNNEI. The DNA for the CDR3 is TGTGCCAACACCGAGGAGGGTAGAGGCGGCTACACCTTC. Translating gives CANTEEGRGGYTF.

This clonotype has a count of ten or more. The chain uses TRBV7-3 and TRBJ2-3, with 10 bases fitting TRBD2. Germline CDR1 and CDR2: SGHTA and FQGTGA. V gave up 5 bases and J gave up 5 bases; unmatched junction bases: 10. The CDR3 is made up of 16 amino acids. CDR3 protein: CASSHRGLANRDTQYF. CDR3 DNA: TGTGCCAGCAGCCACCGGGGACTAGCGAACAGAGATACGCAGTATTTT. The full variable domain, completed using reference TRBV7-3 and TRBJ2-3, is GAGVSQTPSNKVTEKGKYVELRCDPISGHTALYWYRQSLGQGPEFLIYFQGTGAADDSGLPNDRFFAVRPEGSVSTLKIQRTERGDSAVYLCASSHRGLANRDTQYFGPGTRLTVL.

This sequence joins TRBV29-1 and TRBJ1-1; D is perhaps TRBD1 (5 bases). V lost 4 bases and J 4 bases, leaving 7 bases between the germline ends. The CDR3 contains 11 residues. Germline values: CDR1 SQVTM, CDR2 ANQGSEA. The CDR3 loop reads CSVGGGTEAFF. CDR3 DNA: TGCAGCGTTGGGGGCGGCACTGAAGCTTTCTTT. Using reference TRBV29-1 and TRBJ1-1 for the parts outside the CDR3, the full variable domain is SAVISQKPSRDICQRGTSLTIQCQVDSQVTMMFWYRQQPGQSLTLIATANQGSEATYESGFVIDKFPISRPNLTFSTLTVSNMSPEDSSIYLCSVGGGTEAFFGQGTRLTVV.

This clonotype was observed at least ten times. V gene TRBV7-2 combines with J gene TRBJ1-5; D remains unclear. This CDR3 contains 12 residues. Germline loops: CDR1 SGHTA, CDR2 FQGNSA. The V and J ends lost 6 bases and 0 bases respectively, with 3 bases between them. CDR3 residues: CASSYSNQPQHF. CDR3 DNA: TGTGCCAGCAGTTATAGCAATCAGCCCCAGCATTTT.

This clonotype was seen at least ten times. The chain joins TRBV7-3 to TRBJ2-4, with D perhaps TRBD2 (5 bases). The length of the CDR3 is 13 residues. The germline V gene encodes CDR1 SGHTA and CDR2 FQGTGA. The V gene lost 4 bases and the J gene lost 8 bases, with 12 bases spanning the gap. CDR3 DNA: TGTGCCAGCAGCTCTGCCTGGGGAGACATTCAGTACTTC. Translation: CASSSAWGDIQYF.

At least ten counts were recorded for this clonotype. CDR3 in DNA: TGCAGTGCCCGGGCCCCATCCTCCTACGAGCAGTACTTC. Protein: CSARAPSSYEQYF. The rearrangement uses TRBV20-1 and TRBJ2-7, with D hard to call. CDR3 length: 13 residues. Germline V gene sequence: CDR1 DFQATT, CDR2 SNEGSKA (reference sequence). The V gene lost 6 bases and the J gene lost 0 bases, with 12 bases spanning the gap.

The chain combines TRBV7-6 with TRBJ2-7, with D hard to call. The CDR3 is 14 amino acids. V was clipped by 1 base and J by 0 bases, with 7 bases between them. Germline assignment: CDR1 SGHVS and CDR2 FNYEAQ. CDR3 in amino acids: CASSLERLSYEQYF. DNA for the CDR3: TGTGCCAGCAGCTTAGAACGACTCTCCTACGAGCAGTACTTC.

This clonotype was picked up many times. The J gene is TRBJ1-1, the V gene TRBV7-2, with D maybe TRBD1 (6 bases). Germline V CDR1 and CDR2: SGHTA, FQGNSA. The CDR3 has 14 residues. V was shortened by 5 bases and J by 3 bases, with 13 bases between the two germline ends. The CDR3 DNA sequence: TGTGCCAGCAGCCCATCCCAGGGGTACACTGAAGCTTTCTTT. It yields the protein CASSPSQGYTEAFF.

In this sample, this clonotype turned up many times. V usage is TRBV28 and J usage is TRBJ1-3; D is unresolved. The CDR3 contains 13 residues. CDR1 MDHEN and CDR2 SYDVKM come from the germline V gene. The germline V and J ends were trimmed by 2 bases and 4 bases, with 6 bases remaining between them. The CDR3 nucleotides are TGTGCCAGCAGTTTAGAAGGGGGAAACACCATATATTTT. It encodes CASSLEGGNTIYF.

Turning to this clonotype: One base away lies a much larger clone, so this may be a sequencing read error. The genes are TRBV12-3 or TRBV12-4 and TRBJ2-2; no clear D. The CDR3 runs to 15 residues. Written as DNA, the CDR3 is TGTGCCAGCAGTTTAGGCAGAACGAACTCCGGGGAGCTGTTTTTT. It specifies CASSLGRTNSGELFF.

This clonotype was seen at least ten times. V and J are TRBV7-6 and TRBJ2-7; possibly TRBD1 for D (6 bases). CDR1 and CDR2 from the germline V gene are SGHVS and FNYEAQ. This CDR3 has 13 amino acids. Deletions cut 1 base from V and 8 bases from J, with 12 bases between. The CDR3 DNA is TGTGCCAGCAGCTTAGAAGGACAGTCGAAGCAGTACTTC. It translates to CASSLEGQSKQYF.

This clonotype occurred a few times. At one boundary the junction diverges from the germline segment, which might be a read error. The CDR3 reads CANSQQMGQSTGELFF. The CDR3 nucleotides are TGTGCCAACAGCCAACAAATGGGACAGTCCACCGGGGAGCTGTTTTTT. The rearrangement links TRBV7-9 to TRBJ2-2; 7 positions match TRBD1. The V gene's germline CDR1 is SEHNR and CDR2 FQNEAQ (reference sequence). This CDR3 is 16 amino acids long.

The chain carries TRBV4-1 and TRBJ2-3; 7 bases fit TRBD2. V was clipped by 0 bases and J by 2 bases; unmatched bases: 11. Germline V gene lookup returns CDR1 MGHRA and CDR2 YSYEKL. The CDR3 totals 18 residues. Here the CDR3 DNA reads TGCGCCAGCAGCCAAGATTTCAATAGGGCGGGAGTCACAGATACGCAGTATTTT. Translation: CASSQDFNRAGVTDTQYF.

This clonotype was found a few times. This chain connects TRBV30 to TRBJ1-5, with 8 bases aligning to TRBD1. The CDR3 covers 14 residues. V trimming: 2 bases; J trimming: 0 bases; junction bases outside the gene matches: 0. Germline values: CDR1 GTSNPN, CDR2 SVGIG (reference sequence). DNA of the CDR3: TGTGCCTGGAGTACAGGGGGTAGCAATCAGCCCCAGCATTTT. Its protein is CAWSTGGSNQPQHF. The entire variable domain, with the rest obtained from reference TRBV30 and TRBJ1-5, is as follows: SQTIHQWPATLVQPVGSPLSLECTVEGTSNPNLYWYRQAAGRGLQLLFYSVGIGQISSEVPQNLSASRPQDRQFILSSKKLLLSDSGFYLCAWSTGGSNQPQHFGDGTRLSIL.

This clonotype was recorded a few times. This chain uses TRBV6-2 or TRBV6-3 with TRBJ1-5; D remains unclear. Germline loops: CDR1 MNHEY, CDR2 SVGEGT. V shed 6 bases and J shed 1 base, with 10 bases lying between them. The CDR3 is made up of 14 amino acids. The CDR3 DNA follows: TGTGCCAGCAGAACCCCCAGAAGCAATCAGCCCCAGCATTTT. Translating it yields CASRTPRSNQPQHF.

This clonotype has ten or more counts. The chain employs TRBV7-8 and TRBJ2-1, with TRBD1 matching over 12 bases. The CDR3 is made up of 16 amino acids. Germline CDR1 is SGHVS and CDR2 is FQNEAQ. V shed 2 bases, J shed 12 bases, and the junction held 11 bases outside the gene matches. The CDR3 loop is CASSLKSGTGGAGQFF. CDR3 DNA: TGTGCCAGCAGCTTAAAATCCGGGACAGGGGGCGCTGGGCAGTTCTTC.

In its sample, this clonotype was seen many times. The rearrangement joins TRBV7-2 to TRBJ2-2, with D unclear. Looked up from germline, CDR1 is SGHTA and CDR2 is FQGNSA. The CDR3 is made up of 13 amino acids. The germline V and J ends were trimmed by 4 bases and 5 bases, with 8 bases remaining between them. The CDR3 nucleotides are TGTGCCAGCAGCTCTGTGAAAACCGGGGAGCTGTTTTTT. The encoded protein is CASSSVKTGELFF.

This chain links TRBV6-5 with TRBJ2-7, with D possibly TRBD1 on 6 matching bases. The CDR3 is 14 amino acids. Trimming removed 4 bases at V and 3 bases at J, with 13 bases between. In germline, CDR1 is MNHEY, CDR2 SVGAGI. This CDR3 is CASSLSGQFYEQYF. The CDR3 region has the DNA TGTGCCAGCAGTTTGTCGGGACAATTCTACGAGCAGTACTTC.

This clonotype has a handful of counts. The chain is built from TRBV28 and TRBJ1-4; possible D gene TRBD1, 5 bases. The CDR3 extends over 16 amino acids. Germline-derived CDR1 and CDR2 are MDHEN and SYDVKM. Trimming stripped 4 bases from V and 0 bases from J, with 12 bases between. CDR3 nucleotides: TGTGCCAGCAGTTCGACAGTACTTACAACTAATGAAAAACTGTTTTTT. Its protein is CASSSTVLTTNEKLFF.

The sample holds many counts of this clonotype. J is TRBJ2-5 and V is TRBV7-2, with 10 bases identical to TRBD1. There are 17 residues in the CDR3. The trim removed 4 bases at V and 2 bases at J, leaving 10 bases unmatched. Germline assignment: CDR1 SGHTA and CDR2 FQGNSA. CDR3 amino acids: CASSYRDRGQTQETQYF. In nucleotides, the CDR3 is TGTGCCAGCAGCTACCGGGACAGGGGACAGACTCAAGAGACCCAGTACTTC. Using reference TRBV7-2 and TRBJ2-5 for the parts outside the CDR3, the full variable domain is GAGVSQSPSNKVTEKGKDVELRCDPISGHTALYWYRQSLGQGLEFLIYFQGNSAPDKSGLPSDRFSAERTGGSVSTLTIQRTQQEDSAVYLCASSYRDRGQTQETQYFGPGTRLLVL.

This clonotype showed up many times. V is TRBV19 and J is TRBJ1-2, with 8 bases matching TRBD1. From germline, CDR1 is LNHDA and CDR2 SQIVND (reference sequence). V dropped 5 bases and J dropped 0; count of bases not matched to a gene: 5. This CDR3 has 15 residues. DNA of the CDR3: TGTGCCAGTAGTCGACCGACAGGGGCTAACTATGGCTACACCTTC. Protein sequence: CASSRPTGANYGYTF.

This rearrangement joins TRBV24-1 to TRBJ2-1; 9 nucleotides agree with TRBD1. The CDR3 spans 15 residues. With 2 bases clipped from V and 9 bases from J, the junction kept 7 bases outside the gene matches. Germline loops: CDR1 KGHDR, CDR2 SFDVKD. CDR3 in DNA: TGTGCCACCAGTGATTCCGGGACAGGGAGGATTGAGCAGTTCTTC. As protein: CATSDSGTGRIEQFF.

In its sample, this clonotype was seen a few times. This chain uses TRBV5-8 with TRBJ2-5; D may be TRBD2 (8 bases). The CDR3 is 20 residues long. Trimming removed 4 bases from V and 0 bases from J, with 28 bases in between. Germline values: CDR1 SGHTS, CDR2 YDEGEE. The CDR3 bases are TGTGCCAGCAGCCCGGCCGGCAGGGGGTGGACTAGCACGAACCAAGAGACCCAGTACTTC. Its translation is CASSPAGRGWTSTNQETQYF. The variable domain in full, completed from reference TRBV5-8 and TRBJ2-5, reads EAGVTQSPTHLIKTRGQQATLRCSPISGHTSVYWYQQALGLGLQFLLWYDEGEERNRGNFPPRFSGRQFPNYSSELNVNALELEDSALYLCASSPAGRGWTSTNQETQYFGPGTRLLVL.

Many counts were recorded for this clonotype. The rearrangement joins TRBV28 to TRBJ1-5; D may be TRBD1 (5 bases). V gave up 4 bases and J gave up 7 bases, with 14 bases separating them. In germline, CDR1 is MDHEN, CDR2 SYDVKM. This CDR3 is 14 amino acids long. DNA of the CDR3: TGTGCCAGCAGTTGGTCAGGGAAGGGCCAGCCCCAGCATTTT. Protein: CASSWSGKGQPQHF. Complete variable domain (other parts from reference TRBV28 and TRBJ1-5): DVKVTQSSRYLVKRTGEKVFLECVQDMDHENMFWYRQDPGLGLRLIYFSYDVKMKEKGDIPEGYSVSREKKERFSLILESASTNQTSMYLCASSWSGKGQPQHFGDGTRLSIL.

This clonotype was picked up a small number of times. V usage is TRBV29-1 and J usage is TRBJ2-7; 7 nucleotides match TRBD2. The CDR3 length is 14 residues. Unmatched junction bases numbered 15, after V lost 7 bases and J lost 6 bases. From germline, CDR1 is SQVTM and CDR2 ANQGSEA. The CDR3 reads CSAASLAGVSEQYF. The CDR3 DNA follows: TGCAGCGCCGCCTCCCTGGCGGGAGTATCCGAGCAGTACTTC.